The rows below give T cell receptor beta chains drawn from one sample of a study of cytomegalovirus exposure and HLA in healthy donors. The repertoire was sequenced with immunoSEQ multiplex PCR; TCRdb's copy has only in-frame clones and lacks some. This sample yields about 120,000 clones, of which 75% to 90% are seen a single time; around 8% belongs to the top ten. Sequencing input: PBMCs. The source of these receptors is a female donor in good health and CMV-seropositive. Both conserved end residues are part of each CDR3. D genes are given only for firm matches. Clone size is not always given. Where it is, it says once, few, many or a class for expanded clones.

d_call	v_call	j_call	clone_size	cdr3_nt	cdr3_aa
NA	TRBV7-2	TRBJ1-1	NA	TGTGCCAGCAGCTTAGGACAGAGGCAGGAAGCTTTCTTT	CASSLGQRQEAFF
NA	TRBV11-2	TRBJ1-1	NA	TGTGCCAGCAGCTTAAGCCAGGTTAGGGGGACTGAAGCTTTCTTT	CASSLSQVRGTEAFF
NA	TRBV6-6	TRBJ1-2	NA	TGTGTCAGCACAGGACACCTCTATGGCTACACCTTC	CVSTGHLYGYTF
NA	TRBV7-9	TRBJ1-2	NA	TGTGCCAGCAGCTTAATGGAGGACAGCTATGGCTACACCTTC	CASSLMEDSYGYTF
TRBD2	TRBV4-3	TRBJ2-1	NA	TGCGCCAGCAGCCAAGTAGGCGGGGGATACAATGAGCAGTTCTTC	CASSQVGGGYNEQFF
TRBD2	TRBV4-2	TRBJ2-1	NA	TGTGCCAGCAGCCCTAGTAGCGGGGGGGCCAGGGATGAGCAGTTCTTC	CASSPSSGGARDEQFF
TRBD1	TRBV15	TRBJ1-4	NA	TGTGCCACCAGCCCCCGCGGGACAGGGTATCAACTGTTTTTT	CATSPRGTGYQLFF
TRBD2	TRBV27	TRBJ2-1	NA	TGTGCCAGCGGACTAGTAGGTGAGCAGTTCTTC	CASGLVGEQFF
NA	TRBV7-9	TRBJ2-3	NA	TGTGCCAGCAGCTTATGGGAGGCAGATACGCAGTATTTT	CASSLWEADTQYF
TRBD1	TRBV2	TRBJ2-7	NA	TGTGCCAGCAGAGGGACAGGATTCGAGCAGTACTTC	CASRGTGFEQYF
NA	TRBV5-1	TRBJ1-1	few	TGCGCCAGCAGCTTGGAGGAGGGGAACACTGAAGCTTTCTTT	CASSLEEGNTEAFF
TRBD1	TRBV5-1	TRBJ2-7	few	TGCGCCAGCAGCGCATTACAGGGGGTAGCCTACGAGCAGTACTTC	CASSALQGVAYEQYF
TRBD1	TRBV28	TRBJ2-1	NA	TGTGCCAGCAGTCTCCTAGGGGGACAGGTAAGCGAGCAGTTCTTC	CASSLLGGQVSEQFF
TRBD2	TRBV2	TRBJ2-2	NA	TGTGCCAGCAGTCAAGCGGGGGGATCCACCGGGGAGCTGTTTTTT	CASSQAGGSTGELFF
TRBD2	TRBV27	TRBJ2-3	NA	TGTGCCAGCAGTTTCGCGCGGGGGACGCAGTATTTT	CASSFARGTQYF
TRBD2	TRBV7-2	TRBJ2-1	few	TGTGCCAGCAGCCAAACTAGCGGGCTTTACAATGAGCAGTTCTTC	CASSQTSGLYNEQFF
NA	TRBV5-1	TRBJ1-4	NA	TGCGCCAGTACCTCAGACTCAACTAATGAAAAACTGTTTTTT	CASTSDSTNEKLFF
TRBD2	TRBV5-1	TRBJ2-1	NA	TGCGCCAGCAGCCCCGGACTAGCGGGGGGGCCGGTCTTC	CASSPGLAGGPVF
NA	TRBV6-6	TRBJ2-5	NA	TGTGCCAGCAGTTACTCTTTCGGGGAAGAGACCCAGTACTTC	CASSYSFGEETQYF
TRBD1	TRBV6-1	TRBJ2-7	NA	TGTGCCAGCAGTGAAGCTGCCGCCGGTGGGACAGGGAAGCCCTACGAGCAGTACTTC	CASSEAAAGGTGKPYEQYF
TRBD1	TRBV19	TRBJ1-1	few	TGTGCCAGTAGTCCCCCCACAGGGGTTGGAGGAGCTTTCTTT	CASSPPTGVGGAFF
NA	TRBV27	TRBJ2-1	NA	TGTGCCAGCAGGATTCTGCTAGAGGCGGAGCAGTTCTTC	CASRILLEAEQFF
NA	TRBV5-3	TRBJ2-3	NA	TGTGCCAGAAGCTTGGCTAGCGAGAAAGATACGCAGTATTTT	CARSLASEKDTQYF
TRBD2	TRBV11-2	TRBJ2-2	NA	TGTGCCAGCAGCTTTAGCGGGGCGAACACCGGGGAGCTGTTTTTT	CASSFSGANTGELFF
TRBD1	TRBV6-6	TRBJ2-7	NA	TGTGCCAGCAGTTACTCCCAGGGGGCACCTTCTTACGAGCAGTACTTC	CASSYSQGAPSYEQYF
NA	TRBV10-3	TRBJ1-2	NA	TGTGCCATCAGGCGTGAGGCGCGGGGCTATGGCTACACCTTC	CAIRREARGYGYTF
NA	TRBV10-3	TRBJ2-5	few	TGTGCCATCAGTTACAGGGTCGGGGAGACCCAGTACTTC	CAISYRVGETQYF
NA	TRBV7-9	TRBJ1-6	once	TGTGCCAGCAGCTTAGGGGAGGGGGTCTCCTATAATTCACCCCTCCACTTT	CASSLGEGVSYNSPLHF
NA	TRBV7-2	TRBJ1-2	NA	TGTGCCAGCAGCTCCTACTATGGCTACACCTTC	CASSSYYGYTF
TRBD2	TRBV19	TRBJ2-7	NA	TGTGCCAGTAGTATGAACGGGGGGGCAACGGGCGAGCAGTACTTC	CASSMNGGATGEQYF
TRBD1	TRBV5-4	TRBJ1-6	NA	TGTGCCAGCAGCGCGGGGACAGGACAAAATTCACCCCTCCACTTT	CASSAGTGQNSPLHF
NA	TRBV7-9	TRBJ2-5	NA	TGTGCCAGCAGCTTAGGTGGGGGGGCCCGAGAGACCCAGTACTTC	CASSLGGGARETQYF
TRBD2	TRBV27	TRBJ2-5	NA	TGTGCCAGCAGTCCGGGACTAGCGGGGGGGTCTCAGTACTTC	CASSPGLAGGSQYF
TRBD1	TRBV6-5	TRBJ2-3	few	TGTGCCAGCAGCCAACAGGGGCAGGGGACAGATACGCAGTATTTT	CASSQQGQGTDTQYF
NA	TRBV6-1	TRBJ2-7	NA	TGTGCCAGCAGTCGAGCTAGCTCCTACGAGCAGTACTTC	CASSRASSYEQYF